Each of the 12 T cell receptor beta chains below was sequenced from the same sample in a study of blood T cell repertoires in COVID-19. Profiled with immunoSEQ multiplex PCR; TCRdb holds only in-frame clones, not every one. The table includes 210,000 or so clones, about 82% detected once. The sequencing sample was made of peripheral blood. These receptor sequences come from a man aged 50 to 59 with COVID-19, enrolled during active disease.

CDR3: CASSHNRGLSYNEQFF. The CDR3 DNA reads TGCGCCAGCAGCCACAACAGGGGCCTCTCCTACAATGAGCAGTTCTTC. This rearrangement joins TRBV4-3 to TRBJ2-1; 7 bases line up with TRBD1. Trimming at V came to 3 bases and at J to 0 bases, leaving 5 bases not matched to a gene. The CDR3 is 16 residues long. Germline V gene sequence: CDR1 LGHNA, CDR2 YSLEER.

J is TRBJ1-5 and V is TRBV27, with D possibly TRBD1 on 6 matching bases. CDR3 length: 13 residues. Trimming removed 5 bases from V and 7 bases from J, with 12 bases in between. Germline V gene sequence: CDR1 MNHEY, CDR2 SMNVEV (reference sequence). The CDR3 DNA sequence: TGTGCCAGCAGTCGAGCCAGGGGACAGCCCCAGCATTTT. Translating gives CASSRARGQPQHF.

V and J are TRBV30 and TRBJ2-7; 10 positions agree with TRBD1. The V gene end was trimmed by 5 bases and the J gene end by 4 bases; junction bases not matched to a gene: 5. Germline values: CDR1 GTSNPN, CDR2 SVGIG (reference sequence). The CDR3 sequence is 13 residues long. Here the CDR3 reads CAWEQDRGYEQYF. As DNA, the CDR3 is TGTGCCTGGGAGCAGGACAGGGGGTACGAGCAGTACTTC.

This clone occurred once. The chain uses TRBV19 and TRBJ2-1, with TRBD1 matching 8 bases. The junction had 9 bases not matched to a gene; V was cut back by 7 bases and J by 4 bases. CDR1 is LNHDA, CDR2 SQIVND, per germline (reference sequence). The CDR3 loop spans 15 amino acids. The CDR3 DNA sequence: TGTGCCAGTAACTTCGCAGGGGGCGCTTACAATGAGCAGTTCTTC. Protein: CASNFAGGAYNEQFF.

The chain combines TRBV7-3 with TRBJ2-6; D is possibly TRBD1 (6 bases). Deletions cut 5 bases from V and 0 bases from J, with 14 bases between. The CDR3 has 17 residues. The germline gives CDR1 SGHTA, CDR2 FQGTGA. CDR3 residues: CASSSRGSSSGANVLTF. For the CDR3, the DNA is TGTGCCAGCAGCAGCAGGGGTTCCTCCTCTGGGGCCAACGTCCTGACTTTC.

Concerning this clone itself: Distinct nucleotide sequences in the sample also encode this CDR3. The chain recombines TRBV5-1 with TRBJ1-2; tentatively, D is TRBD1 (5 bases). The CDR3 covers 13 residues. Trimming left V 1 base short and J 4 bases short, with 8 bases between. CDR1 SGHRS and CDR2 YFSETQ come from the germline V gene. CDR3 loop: CASSLSQGYGYTF. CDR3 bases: TGCGCCAGCAGCTTGTCGCAGGGCTATGGCTACACCTTC.

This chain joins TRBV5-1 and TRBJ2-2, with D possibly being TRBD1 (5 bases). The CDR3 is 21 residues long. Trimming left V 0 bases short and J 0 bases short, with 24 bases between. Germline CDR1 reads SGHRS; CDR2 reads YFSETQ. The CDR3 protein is CASSLAPTVARKRANTGELFF. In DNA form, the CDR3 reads TGCGCCAGCAGCTTGGCGCCGACAGTGGCCAGGAAGCGCGCGAACACCGGGGAGCTGTTTTTT. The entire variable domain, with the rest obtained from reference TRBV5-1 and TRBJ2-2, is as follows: KAGVTQTPRYLIKTRGQQVTLSCSPISGHRSVSWYQQTPGQGLQFLFEYFSETQRNKGNFPGRFSGRQFSNSRSEMNVSTLELGDSALYLCASSLAPTVARKRANTGELFFGEGSRLTVL.

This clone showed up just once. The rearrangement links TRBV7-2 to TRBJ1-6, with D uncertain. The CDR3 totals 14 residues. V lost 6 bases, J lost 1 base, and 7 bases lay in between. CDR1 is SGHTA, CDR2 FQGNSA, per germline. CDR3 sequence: CASSLRSYNSPLHF. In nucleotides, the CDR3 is TGTGCCAGCAGTCTTCGGTCCTATAATTCACCCCTCCACTTT.

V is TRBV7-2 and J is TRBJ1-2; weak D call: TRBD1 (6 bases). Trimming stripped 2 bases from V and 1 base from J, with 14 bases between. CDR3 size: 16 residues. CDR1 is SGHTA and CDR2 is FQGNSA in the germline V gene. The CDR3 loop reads CASSLRGFEGNYGYTF. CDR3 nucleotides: TGTGCCAGCAGCTTAAGGGGGTTCGAGGGTAACTATGGCTACACCTTC.

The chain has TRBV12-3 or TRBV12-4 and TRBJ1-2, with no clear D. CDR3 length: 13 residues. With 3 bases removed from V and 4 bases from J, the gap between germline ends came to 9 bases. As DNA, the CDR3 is TGTGCCAGCAGTTTTAACGGACTCTATGGCTACACCTTC. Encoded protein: CASSFNGLYGYTF.

CDR3 nucleotide sequence: TGTGCCAGCAGTTCGACGAGAGGGGGCGACTATGGCTACACCTTC. Its translation is CASSSTRGGDYGYTF. The V call is TRBV28, the J call TRBJ1-2; 7 nucleotides align to TRBD1. The CDR3 loop spans 15 amino acids. Unmatched junction bases numbered 8, after V lost 4 bases and J lost 3 bases. Germline lookup yields CDR1 MDHEN and CDR2 SYDVKM.

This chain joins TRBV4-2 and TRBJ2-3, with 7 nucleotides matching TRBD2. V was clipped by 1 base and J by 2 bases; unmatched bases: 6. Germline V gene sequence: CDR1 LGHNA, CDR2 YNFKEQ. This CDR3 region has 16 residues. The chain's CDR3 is CASSQVLAVFTDTQYF. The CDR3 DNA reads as TGTGCCAGCAGCCAAGTGCTAGCGGTTTTCACAGATACGCAGTATTTT.